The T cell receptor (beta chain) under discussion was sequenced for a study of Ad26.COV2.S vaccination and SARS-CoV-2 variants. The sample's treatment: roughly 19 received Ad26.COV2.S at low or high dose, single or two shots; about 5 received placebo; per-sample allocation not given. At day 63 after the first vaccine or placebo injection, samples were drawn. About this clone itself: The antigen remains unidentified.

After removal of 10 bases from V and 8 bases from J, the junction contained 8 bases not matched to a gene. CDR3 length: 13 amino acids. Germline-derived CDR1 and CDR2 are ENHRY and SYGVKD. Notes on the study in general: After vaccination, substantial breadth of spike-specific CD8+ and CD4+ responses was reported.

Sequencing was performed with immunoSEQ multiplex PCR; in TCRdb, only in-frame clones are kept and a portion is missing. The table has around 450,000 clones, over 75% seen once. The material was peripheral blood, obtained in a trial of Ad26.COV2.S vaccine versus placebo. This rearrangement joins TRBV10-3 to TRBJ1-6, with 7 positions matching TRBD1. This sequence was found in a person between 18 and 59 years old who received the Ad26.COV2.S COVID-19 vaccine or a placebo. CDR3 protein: CANADRADSPLHF. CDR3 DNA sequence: TGTGCCAACGCCGACAGGGCGGATTCACCCCTCCACTTT.